The TCR beta chain described here comes from a study of blood T cell repertoires in COVID-19. The method was immunoSEQ multiplex PCR; TCRdb's version includes in-frame clones alone and lacks a portion of them. Of approximately 100,000 clones detected, 85% appear once; the ten largest clones hold around 2%. Germline V gene data show CDR1 as SGHAT and CDR2 as FQNNGV. The CDR3 length is 15 residues. V was clipped by 5 bases and J by 4 bases; unmatched bases: 8. Material for sequencing was peripheral blood. This clonotype was sampled from a human donor in a cohort sampled during active COVID-19. V usage is TRBV11-2 and J usage is TRBJ1-1; 9 nucleotides align to TRBD1. The CDR3 sequence: CASSGTTGGVTEAFF. Here the CDR3 DNA reads TGTGCCAGCAGCGGAACGACAGGGGGGGTCACTGAAGCTTTCTTT.